Following are 15 T cell receptor beta chains from one sample sequenced in a study of blood T cell repertoires in COVID-19. The repertoire was sequenced with immunoSEQ multiplex PCR; TCRdb's copy has only in-frame clones and lacks some. The sample has approximately 25,000 clones, 75% to 90% seen once. Sequencing was performed on peripheral blood. The receptors were gathered from a human donor in a cohort sampled during active COVID-19.

V and J are TRBV11-2 and TRBJ1-1; D gene unclear. Germline V gene sequence: CDR1 SGHAT, CDR2 FQNNGV. The CDR3 is 15 amino acids. V was pared by 5 bases and J by 1 base, with 14 bases between. CDR3 sequence (DNA): TGTGCCAGCAGCCCGAGAATTGGGCAGAACACTGAAGCTTTCTTT. It is translated as CASSPRIGQNTEAFF.

The chain combines TRBV6-5 with TRBJ2-3; maybe TRBD2 (6 bases). Germline V CDR1 and CDR2: MNHEY, SVGAGI. This CDR3 comprises 14 residues. V was cut by 7 bases and J by 5 bases, with 16 bases left in between. The CDR3, as DNA: TGTGCCAGCACAGTTGGAGGGTGGGGAGATACGCAGTATTTT. Its protein is CASTVGGWGDTQYF.

The V and J genes are TRBV28 and TRBJ2-5; a possible D gene is TRBD2 (5 bases). Germline lookup yields CDR1 MDHEN and CDR2 SYDVKM. The V end was cut by 2 bases, the J end by 13 bases, with 17 bases between. The CDR3 contains 13 residues. The CDR3 reads CASSLRLEAGLYF. CDR3 nucleotide sequence: TGTGCCAGCAGTTTAAGATTAGAGGCGGGCCTGTACTTC.

This chain joins TRBV5-8 and TRBJ2-5, with D possibly matching TRBD1 (5 bases). V lost 4 bases and J lost 5, with 12 bases in between. Germline CDR1 and CDR2: SGHTS and YDEGEE. This CDR3 is built from 13 residues. CDR3 residues: CASSLHRGETQYF. Written as DNA, the CDR3 is TGTGCCAGCAGCCTCCATAGGGGCGAGACCCAGTACTTC.

The chain uses TRBV3-1 (or the pseudogene TRBV3-2) and TRBJ2-2; D call uncertain. The CDR3 has 11 amino acids. Germline V lookup: CDR1 LGHDT, CDR2 YNNKEL (reference sequence). Deletions cut 6 bases from V and 5 bases from J, with 4 bases between. CDR3 bases: TGTGCCAGCAGGAGAACCGGGGAGCTGTTTTTT. Its translation: CASRRTGELFF.

This chain joins TRBV6-5 and TRBJ2-1; the D gene is possibly TRBD2 (5 bases). The V end lost 8 bases, the J end lost 7 bases, and 12 bases lay between the germline ends. The CDR3 is 12 amino acids. Per germline, CDR1 MNHEY and CDR2 SVGAGI. CDR3 in amino acids: CASGLIENEQFF. CDR3 nucleotide sequence: TGTGCCAGCGGACTGATAGAGAATGAGCAGTTCTTC.

This clone was recorded a few times. The chain employs TRBV9 and TRBJ1-6; tentatively, D is TRBD1 (6 bases). The V gene lost 3 bases and the J gene lost 5 bases, with 15 bases spanning the gap. The CDR3 covers 16 residues. Per germline, CDR1 SGDLS and CDR2 YYNGEE. The CDR3 spells CASSENRDKNNSPLHF. CDR3 DNA: TGTGCCAGCAGCGAAAACCGGGACAAAAATAATTCACCCCTCCACTTT.

This sequence joins TRBV20-1 and TRBJ1-2, with a tentative D call TRBD1 (6 bases). The CDR3 has 13 amino acids. Trimming took off 3 bases at V and 3 bases at J, with 11 bases between the two ends. Germline V gives CDR1 DFQATT, CDR2 SNEGSKA (reference sequence). The CDR3 is CSASNRADYGYTF. The CDR3 DNA reads TGCAGTGCTAGTAACAGGGCGGACTATGGCTACACCTTC.

The CDR3 region is CASLPRQETQYF. The CDR3 coding sequence is TGTGCGTCCCTCCCCCGCCAAGAGACCCAGTACTTC. J is TRBJ2-5 and V is TRBV11-3; D not resolved. The CDR3 loop spans 12 amino acids. Germline loops: CDR1 SGHNT, CDR2 YENEEA.

The CDR3 reads CASSESHLFGAYNEQFF. CDR3 in DNA: TGTGCCAGCAGTGAATCCCACCTCTTCGGGGCCTACAATGAGCAGTTCTTC. The V gene is TRBV25-1, the J gene TRBJ2-1; perhaps TRBD2 as D (5 bases). Germline V gene data show CDR1 as MGHDK and CDR2 as SYGVNS. The CDR3 spans 17 residues. Trimming took 1 base from V and 2 from J, leaving 15 bases between them.

This rearrangement joins TRBV24-1 to TRBJ2-3; TRBD2 is a possible D gene (6 bases). CDR1 and CDR2 (germline): KGHDR, SFDVKD. The ends were cut back, 6 bases at V and 6 bases at J, with 18 bases in the middle. CDR3 size: 15 residues. CDR3 protein: CATSSPREPADTQYF. CDR3 coding DNA: TGTGCCACCAGTTCCCCACGGGAGCCTGCGGATACGCAGTATTTT.

The chain couples TRBV7-9 to TRBJ2-7; 7 bases line up with TRBD1. The V gene's germline CDR1 is SEHNR and CDR2 FQNEAQ (reference sequence). The CDR3 runs 12 residues. J was trimmed by 5 bases and V by 5 bases; bases with no gene match: 3. CDR3 residues: CASSIDRDEQYF. CDR3 in DNA: TGTGCCAGCAGCATAGACAGGGACGAGCAGTACTTC.

The chain couples TRBV12-3 or TRBV12-4 to TRBJ2-5; TRBD1 is a possible D gene (6 bases). Trimming shortened V by 6 bases and J by 4 bases, and 9 bases separated the two germline ends. The CDR3 runs 12 residues. In DNA form, the CDR3 reads TGTGCCAGCAGGGGGACATCAGAGACCCAGTACTTC. Amino acid sequence: CASRGTSETQYF.

As regards this clone: Within the sample, other DNA sequences also encode this same CDR3. V usage is TRBV10-3 and J usage is TRBJ2-3, with TRBD2 matching 11 bases. The germline V gene encodes CDR1 ENHRY and CDR2 SYGVKD. CDR3 length: 15 residues. Trimming at V came to 6 bases and at J to 0 bases, leaving 2 bases not matched to a gene. CDR3 nucleotide sequence: TGTGCCATCAGCTTAGCGGGAGGGAGCACAGATACGCAGTATTTT. It is translated as CAISLAGGSTDTQYF.

The rearrangement links TRBV11-2 to TRBJ2-1; 9 nucleotides agree with TRBD2. Germline V gene sequence: CDR1 SGHAT, CDR2 FQNNGV. The length of the CDR3 is 16 residues. The junction had 10 bases not matched to a gene; V was cut back by 4 bases and J by 6 bases. The CDR3 DNA reads TGTGCCAGCAGCTCGATGGGGCGGGGGGGCCCCAATGAGCAGTTCTTC. The encoded protein is CASSSMGRGGPNEQFF.